The subject of this entry is one T cell receptor beta chain. Its target is not known. Negative magnetic isolation gave CD8+ and CD4+ cells; FACS enriched CD8+ TEMRA. Random hexamers served to reverse transcribe roughly 0.45 to 1 ug RNA. One entry per CDR3 protein, called by TCRdb with MiXCR from the immunoSEQ multiplex PCR reads. The table shows more than 150,000 distinct CDR3 sequences, with over 85% occurring only once. From germline, CDR1 is SGHVS and CDR2 FQNEAQ. This CDR3 is built from 12 residues. The V end lost 4 bases, the J end lost 3 bases, and 4 bases lay between the germline ends. The entry originates in a study of CD8 T cells in Susac syndrome. General observations from the study: Individuals included in the TCR sequencing and HLA analysis were acknowledged by the study to be relatively few in number.

This TCR came from a human donor with multiple sclerosis. The chain has TRBV7-8 and TRBJ2-1, with D uncertain. The material sequenced was CD8+ T cells from PBMCs. The CDR3 spells CASSSHYNEQFF. CDR3 sequence (DNA): TGTGCCAGCAGCTCCCACTACAATGAGCAGTTCTTC.